This T cell receptor beta chain was documented in a study of human T cells and chemical hapten exposure. Study details: All through the roughly 25-week study, the scalp of each patient received diphenylcyclopropenone doses weekly.

MiXCR was run by TCRdb on the RACE reads, yielding one entry per CDR3 protein. Here the sample spans approximately 160,000 distinct CDR3 sequences, 28% being singletons. CDR1 is SQVTM and CDR2 is ANQGSEA in the germline V gene. V gave up 1 base and J gave up 1 base, with 8 bases separating them. This CDR3 comprises 14 residues. Comments on this clonotype: Its target is not known.

Study results and limitations: Large CDR3 similarity clusters arose significantly more often from expanded TCRs than from controls.

Time point: patch test 3, about 24 weeks after DPC sensitization. The treatment is: therapeutic diphenylcyclopropenone sensitization with weekly scalp DPC. The sample in question was whole blood, obtained in connection with sensitization to the hapten diphenylcyclopropenone (DPC). This TCR came from a woman younger than 35 with alopecia areata. Some clones in this sample may be carry-over from other donors' samples. The chain uses TRBV29-1 and TRBJ1-3; no clear D. CDR3 coding DNA: TGCAGCGTTGAAGTGTGGGGATCTGGAAACACCATATATTTT. Its translation: CSVEVWGSGNTIYF.